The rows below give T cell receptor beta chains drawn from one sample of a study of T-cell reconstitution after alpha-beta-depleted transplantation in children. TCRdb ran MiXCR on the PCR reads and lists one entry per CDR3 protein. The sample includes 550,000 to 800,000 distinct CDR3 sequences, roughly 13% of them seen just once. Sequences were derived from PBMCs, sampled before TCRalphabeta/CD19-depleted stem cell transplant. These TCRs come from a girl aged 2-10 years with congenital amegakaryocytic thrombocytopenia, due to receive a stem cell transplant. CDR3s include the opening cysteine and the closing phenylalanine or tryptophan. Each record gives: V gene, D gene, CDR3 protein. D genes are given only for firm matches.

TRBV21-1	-	CASSNGQGFYEQYF
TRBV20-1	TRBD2	CSARTSQRETQYF
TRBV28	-	CASSFHSNSYNEQFF
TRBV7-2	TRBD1	CASSSPGQGRNEQFF
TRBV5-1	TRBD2	CASSLRLAGSPEQYF
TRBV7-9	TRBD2	CASSLERDDNEQFF
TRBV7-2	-	CASPPQGGTDTQYF
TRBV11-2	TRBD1	CASSQGGVGLGETQYF
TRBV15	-	CATSRREVTEAFF
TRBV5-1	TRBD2	CASSSEAGDPRNEQFF
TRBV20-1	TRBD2	CSAYPGLAGRTDTQYF
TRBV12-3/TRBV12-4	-	CASSFFGDTSPLHF
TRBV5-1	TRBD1	CASSGGQYHLSSYNEQFF
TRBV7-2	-	CASSLGGNEGVQFF
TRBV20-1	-	CSARKNTGELFF
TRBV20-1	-	CSARDGGRPTDTQYF
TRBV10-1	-	CASGTDPNTGELFF
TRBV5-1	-	CASRYGERAYEQYF
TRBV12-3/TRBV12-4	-	CASREPGAVPTDEQFF
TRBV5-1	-	CATSLGGPNEKLFF
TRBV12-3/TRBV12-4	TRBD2	CASTSGSFAGELFF
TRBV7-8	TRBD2	CASSLATSGRGNEQFF
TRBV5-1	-	CASSLEVVDEGETHYF
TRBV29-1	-	CSGGPEEGYGYTF
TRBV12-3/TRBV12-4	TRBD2	CASRPGTSGYNEQFF
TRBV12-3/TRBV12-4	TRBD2	CASRYGTTIKQYF
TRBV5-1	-	CASSLAVGINSPLHF
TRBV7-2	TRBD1	CASSFSTGDYGDTF
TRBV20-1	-	CSASRVGSGGGYTF
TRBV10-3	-	CAISATSLGSYEQYF
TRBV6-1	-	CASSELWAATNEKLFF
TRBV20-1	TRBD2	CSAEGLQTINEQFF
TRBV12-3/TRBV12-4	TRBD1	CASSLGQGLPEAFF
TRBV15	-	CATSRDPSTDTQYF
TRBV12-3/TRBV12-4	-	CASSRYPTTNTGELFF
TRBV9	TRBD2	CASSVSGRANEQFF
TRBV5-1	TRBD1	CASSLNRGLRETQYF
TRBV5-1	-	CASSFEITGELFF
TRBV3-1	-	CASSQGRDYYEQYF
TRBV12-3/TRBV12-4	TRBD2	CASSLSGGLAGVTQYF
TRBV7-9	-	CASSPIGFGEQYF
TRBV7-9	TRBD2	CASSPPASGRINEQFF
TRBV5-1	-	CASSLERQSSTDTQYF
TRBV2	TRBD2	CASSEGAGADTQYF
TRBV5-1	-	CASSLVGLRSDWGTYEQYF
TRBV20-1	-	CSARVGTSYNEQFF
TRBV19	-	CASTMGDHGNYNEQFF
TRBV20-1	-	CSAREPGQETQYF
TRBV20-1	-	CSVRGGNYGYTF
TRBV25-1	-	CASSDLDRSSYNEQFF
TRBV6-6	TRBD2	CASSGGRATEQFF
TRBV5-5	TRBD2	CASSLRVAGGNEQFF
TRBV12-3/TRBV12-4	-	CASSFNEQFF
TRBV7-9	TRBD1	CASSLQGQRNTEAFF